Below, 8 T cell receptor beta chains from the same sample are listed, as sequenced in a study of blood T cell repertoires in COVID-19. Method: immunoSEQ multiplex PCR; TCRdb's copy keeps in-frame clones and lacks some. Among 200,000 to 300,000 clones listed, about 86% were seen once. Sequenced material: peripheral blood. These receptors originate from a woman between 25 and 40 years old who had recovered from COVID-19.

This rearrangement joins TRBV7-9 to TRBJ2-7; D is possibly TRBD2 (5 bases). This CDR3 has 16 residues. The ends were cut back, 3 bases at V and 0 bases at J, with 15 bases in the middle. The V gene's germline CDR1 is SEHNR and CDR2 FQNEAQ (reference sequence). The CDR3 spells CASSLSGGFSSYEQYF. Written as DNA, the CDR3 is TGTGCCAGCAGCTTGTCTGGCGGGTTCAGCTCCTACGAGCAGTACTTC.

This CDR3 is CATATGESPLHF. CDR3 DNA sequence: TGTGCCACCGCGACAGGGGAATCACCCCTCCACTTT. The J gene is TRBJ1-6, the V gene TRBV25-1; 8 nucleotides agree with TRBD1. The V gene end was trimmed by 10 bases and the J gene end by 10 bases; junction bases not matched to a gene: 6. This CDR3 has 12 amino acids. Germline V gene sequence: CDR1 MGHDK, CDR2 SYGVNS.

The V call is TRBV6-5, the J call TRBJ2-2; maybe TRBD1 (5 bases). Germline V lookup: CDR1 MNHEY, CDR2 SVGAGI. The germline V and J ends were trimmed by 8 bases and 5 bases, with 18 bases remaining between them. This CDR3 region has 15 residues. DNA of the CDR3: TGTGCCAGCGCGTCAGGGTTGGTCGGTACCGGGGAGCTGTTTTTT. Protein: CASASGLVGTGELFF.

The gene calls are TRBV7-9 and TRBJ1-1, with a tentative D call TRBD1 (6 bases). V shed 3 bases and J shed 7 bases, with 6 bases lying between them. The CDR3 consists of 11 residues. Germline CDR1 and CDR2: SEHNR and FQNEAQ (reference sequence). The CDR3 DNA reads as TGTGCCAGCAGCTTGACAGGTGAAGCTTTCTTT. This encodes CASSLTGEAFF.

The chain is built from TRBV19 and TRBJ2-2, with 8 positions matching TRBD2. The CDR3 is 15 residues long. The V gene end was trimmed by 7 bases and the J gene end by 1 base; junction bases not matched to a gene: 5. Germline V lookup: CDR1 LNHDA, CDR2 SQIVND (reference sequence). CDR3: CASNRAGGNTGELFF. The CDR3 coding sequence is TGTGCCAGTAACCGGGCGGGGGGGAACACCGGGGAGCTGTTTTTT.

The chain couples TRBV12-5 to TRBJ2-3; 12 nucleotides line up with TRBD2. Trimming cost V 6 bases and J 9 bases; bases outside gene matches: 7. Germline V gives CDR1 LGHNT, CDR2 FRNRAP. The CDR3 loop spans 14 amino acids. CDR3 nucleotide sequence: TGTGCTAGTGGAGGGACTAGCGGGTCTTCGACGCAGTATTTT. Its protein is CASGGTSGSSTQYF.

The CDR3 nucleotides read TGTGCCAGCAGTCCCATGGACAGGGGAGATACGCAGTATTTT. This translates into CASSPMDRGDTQYF. The V gene is TRBV6-5, the J gene TRBJ2-3; 9 bases line up with TRBD1. J was trimmed by 5 bases and V by 5 bases; bases with no gene match: 5. From germline, CDR1 is MNHEY and CDR2 SVGAGI. This CDR3 has 14 residues.

This clone was recorded a few times. The chain joins TRBV10-3 to TRBJ2-2, with 7 bases matching TRBD2. CDR1 ENHRY and CDR2 SYGVKD come from the germline V gene. J gave up 1 base and V 6 bases, and 5 bases lay outside the gene matches. The CDR3 contains 15 residues. CDR3 DNA sequence: TGTGCCATCAGGACCTTAGCGGGGAACACCGGGGAGCTGTTTTTT. Its translation is CAIRTLAGNTGELFF.